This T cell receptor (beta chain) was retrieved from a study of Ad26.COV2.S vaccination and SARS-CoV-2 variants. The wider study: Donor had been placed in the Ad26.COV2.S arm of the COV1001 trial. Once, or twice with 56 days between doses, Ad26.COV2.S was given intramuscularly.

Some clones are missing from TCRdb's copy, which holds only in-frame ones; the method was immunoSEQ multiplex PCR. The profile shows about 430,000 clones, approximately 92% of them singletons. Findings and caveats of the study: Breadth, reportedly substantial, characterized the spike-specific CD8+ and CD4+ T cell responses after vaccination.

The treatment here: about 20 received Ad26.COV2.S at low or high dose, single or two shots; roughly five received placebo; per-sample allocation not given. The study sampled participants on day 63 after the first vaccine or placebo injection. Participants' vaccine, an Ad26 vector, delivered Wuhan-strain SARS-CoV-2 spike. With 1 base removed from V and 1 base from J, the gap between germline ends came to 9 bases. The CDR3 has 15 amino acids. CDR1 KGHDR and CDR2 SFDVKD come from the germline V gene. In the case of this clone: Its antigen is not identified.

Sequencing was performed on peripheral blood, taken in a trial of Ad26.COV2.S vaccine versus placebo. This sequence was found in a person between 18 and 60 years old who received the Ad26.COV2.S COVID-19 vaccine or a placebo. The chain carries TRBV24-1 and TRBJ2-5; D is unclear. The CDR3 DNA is TGTGCCACCAGTGATTTATTATTAGCCCAAGAGACCCAGTACTTC. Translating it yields CATSDLLLAQETQYF.